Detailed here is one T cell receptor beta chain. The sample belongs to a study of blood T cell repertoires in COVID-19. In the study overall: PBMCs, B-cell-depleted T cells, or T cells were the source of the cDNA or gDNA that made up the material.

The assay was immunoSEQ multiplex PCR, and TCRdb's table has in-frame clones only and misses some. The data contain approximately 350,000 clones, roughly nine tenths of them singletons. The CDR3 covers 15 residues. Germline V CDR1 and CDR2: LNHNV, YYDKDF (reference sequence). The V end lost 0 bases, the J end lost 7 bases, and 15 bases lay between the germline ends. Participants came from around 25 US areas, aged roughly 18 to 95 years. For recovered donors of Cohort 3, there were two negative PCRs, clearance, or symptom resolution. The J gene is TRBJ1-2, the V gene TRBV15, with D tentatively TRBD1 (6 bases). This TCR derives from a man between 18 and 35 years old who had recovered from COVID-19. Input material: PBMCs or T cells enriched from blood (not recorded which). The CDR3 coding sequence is TGTGCCACCAGCAGAGACAAAAAACAGGGTTCTGGCTACACCTTC. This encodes CATSRDKKQGSGYTF.